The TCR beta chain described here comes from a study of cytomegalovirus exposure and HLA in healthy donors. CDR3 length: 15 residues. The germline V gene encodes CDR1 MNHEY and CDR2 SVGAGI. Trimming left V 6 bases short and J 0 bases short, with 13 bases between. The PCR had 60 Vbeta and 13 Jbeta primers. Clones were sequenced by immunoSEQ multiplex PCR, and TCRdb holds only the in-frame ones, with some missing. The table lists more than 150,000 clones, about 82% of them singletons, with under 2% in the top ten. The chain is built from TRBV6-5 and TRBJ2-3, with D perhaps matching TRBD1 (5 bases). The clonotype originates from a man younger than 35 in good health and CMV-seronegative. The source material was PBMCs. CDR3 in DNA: TGTGCCAGCAGGAAGGGGTACTCTAGCACAGATACGCAGTATTTT. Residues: CASRKGYSSTDTQYF.